Below are 9 T cell receptor beta chains sequenced from a single sample in a study of T cell responses to AZD1222 COVID-19 vaccine (dated by TCRdb to the early 2020s). The protocol used for the library was the immunoSEQ multiplex PCR assay. TCRdb retrieved this table from immuneACCESS and kept in-frame rearrangements only. Not all clones are present; in checked studies, unresolved V genes account for under half, and no reason is known for the remainder. This sample lists fewer than 120,000 clones; about 85% were detected once. The top ten clones comprise around 3% of the sample. Reading the label with the study, this specimen's time point is: baseline before first vaccination. Sequenced here: peripheral blood, sampled on day 0 of AZD1222 vaccination. The origin of the receptors is an adult in good health.

The chain combines TRBV14 with TRBJ2-2; 8 nucleotides agree with TRBD1. V gave up 4 bases and J gave up 1 base; unmatched junction bases: 8. This CDR3 region has 17 residues. Germline values: CDR1 SGHDN, CDR2 FVKESK. This CDR3 reads CASSPLGQALNTGELFF. CDR3 in DNA: TGTGCCAGCAGCCCCCTGGGACAGGCGTTGAACACCGGGGAGCTGTTTTTT.

The rearrangement joins TRBV28 to TRBJ2-7, with no clear D. The V end lost 7 bases, the J end lost 12 bases, and 22 bases lay between the germline ends. Germline CDR1 reads MDHEN; CDR2 reads SYDVKM. The CDR3 consists of 13 residues. CDR3 DNA sequence: TGTGCCAGCACCACTATCCGGGCCACGCATCCGTACTTC. Protein: CASTTIRATHPYF. Looking up the rest from reference TRBV28 and TRBJ2-7 gives the full variable domain: DVKVTQSSRYLVKRTGEKVFLECVQDMDHENMFWYRQDPGLGLRLIYFSYDVKMKEKGDIPEGYSVSREKKERFSLILESASTNQTSMYLCASTTIRATHPYFGPGTRLTVT.

The chain joins TRBV20-1 to TRBJ2-7, with 8 bases matching TRBD1. In germline, CDR1 is DFQATT, CDR2 SNEGSKA (reference sequence). This CDR3 has 14 residues. Unmatched junction bases numbered 7, after V lost 3 bases and J lost 3 bases. CDR3 loop: CSASGGQDRYEQYF. CDR3 nucleotide sequence: TGCAGTGCTAGTGGGGGACAGGATCGCTACGAGCAGTACTTC.

In this sample, this clone turned up a few times. This chain joins TRBV10-2 and TRBJ2-7, with 13 bases fitting TRBD2. Germline V CDR1 and CDR2: WSHSY, SAAADI. This CDR3 spans 14 amino acids. V gave up 7 bases and J gave up 6 bases; unmatched junction bases: 6. The DNA of the CDR3 is TGCGCCAGCAAACGTGGGACTAGCGGGACCGAGCAGTACTTC. Encoded protein: CASKRGTSGTEQYF.

This sequence joins TRBV11-2 and TRBJ2-7, with D maybe TRBD2 (6 bases). The germline V gene encodes CDR1 SGHAT and CDR2 FQNNGV. Trimming removed 8 bases from V and 3 bases from J, with 17 bases in between. The length of the CDR3 is 14 residues. The CDR3 DNA reads TGTGCCAGCGGACCCGCGGGGATCCTCTACGAGCAGTACTTC. Translation gives CASGPAGILYEQYF.

This clone was detected only once. The J gene is TRBJ2-7, the V gene TRBV9, with D perhaps TRBD1 (6 bases). CDR3 length: 15 residues. The V end was cut by 0 bases, the J end by 3 bases, with 13 bases between. Germline CDR1 is SGDLS and CDR2 is YYNGEE. CDR3 in DNA: TGTGCCAGCAGCGTAGGGCTGGGGGCCGACTACGAGCAGTACTTC. This encodes CASSVGLGADYEQYF. The full variable domain, in which reference TRBV9 and TRBJ2-7 provide the parts outside the CDR3, is DSGVTQTPKHLITATGQRVTLRCSPRSGDLSVYWYQQSLDQGLQFLIQYYNGEERAKGNILERFSAQQFPDLHSELNLSSLELGDSALYFCASSVGLGADYEQYFGPGTRLTVT.

For the CDR3, the DNA is TGTGCCAGCAGCCTACAGGGGCCCACTAGCACAGATACGCAGTATTTT. This encodes CASSLQGPTSTDTQYF. The chain links TRBV3-1 (or the pseudogene TRBV3-2) to TRBJ2-3; 7 bases are shared with TRBD1. CDR1 and CDR2 (germline): LGHDT, YNNKEL (reference sequence). J was trimmed by 0 bases and V by 4 bases; bases with no gene match: 7. This CDR3 is 16 amino acids long.

This chain links TRBV7-2 with TRBJ2-1; the D gene is possibly TRBD2 (5 bases). CDR1 SGHTA and CDR2 FQGNSA come from the germline V gene. CDR3 length: 15 residues. Trimming removed 3 bases from V and 0 bases from J, with 9 bases in between. In nucleotides, the CDR3 is TGTGCCAGCAGCTTCAAAGGGAGCTCCTACAATGAGCAGTTCTTC. Its protein product is CASSFKGSSYNEQFF.

This clone appeared a single time. This sequence joins TRBV4-3 and TRBJ1-5; a weak D match, TRBD1 (5 bases). Trimming cost V 1 base and J 3 bases, with 13 bases left between them. This CDR3 contains 16 residues. The germline V gene encodes CDR1 LGHNA and CDR2 YSLEER. CDR3 amino acids: CASSQARDSTNQPQHF. CDR3 in DNA: TGCGCCAGCAGCCAAGCACGAGACAGCACCAATCAGCCCCAGCATTTT.